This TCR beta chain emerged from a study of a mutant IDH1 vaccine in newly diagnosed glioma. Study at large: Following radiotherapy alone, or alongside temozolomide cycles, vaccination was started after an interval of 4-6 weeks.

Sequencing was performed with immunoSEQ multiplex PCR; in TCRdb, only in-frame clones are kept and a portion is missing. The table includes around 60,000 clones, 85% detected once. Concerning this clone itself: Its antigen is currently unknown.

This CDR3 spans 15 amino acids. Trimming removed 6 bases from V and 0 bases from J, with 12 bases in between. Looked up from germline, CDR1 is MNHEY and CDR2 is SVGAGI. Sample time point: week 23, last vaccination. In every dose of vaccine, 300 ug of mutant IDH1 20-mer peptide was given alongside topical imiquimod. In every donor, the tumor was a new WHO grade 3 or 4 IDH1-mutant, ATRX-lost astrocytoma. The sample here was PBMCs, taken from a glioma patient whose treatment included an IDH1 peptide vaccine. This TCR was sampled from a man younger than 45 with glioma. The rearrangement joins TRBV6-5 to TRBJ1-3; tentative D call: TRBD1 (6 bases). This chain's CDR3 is CASSLQGFSGNTIYF. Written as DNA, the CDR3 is TGTGCCAGCAGCCTACAGGGCTTCTCTGGAAACACCATATATTTT.